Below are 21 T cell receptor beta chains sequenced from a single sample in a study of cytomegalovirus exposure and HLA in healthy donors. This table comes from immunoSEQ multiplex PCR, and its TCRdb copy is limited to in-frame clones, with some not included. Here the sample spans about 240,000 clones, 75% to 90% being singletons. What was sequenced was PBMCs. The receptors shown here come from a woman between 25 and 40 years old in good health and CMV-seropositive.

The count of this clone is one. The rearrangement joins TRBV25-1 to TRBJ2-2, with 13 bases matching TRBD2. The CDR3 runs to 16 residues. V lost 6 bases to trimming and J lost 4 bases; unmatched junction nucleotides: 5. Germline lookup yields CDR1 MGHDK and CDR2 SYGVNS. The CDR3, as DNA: TGTGCCAGCAGACTAGCGGGAGGGCCGGGCACCGGGGAGCTGTTTTTT. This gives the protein CASRLAGGPGTGELFF.

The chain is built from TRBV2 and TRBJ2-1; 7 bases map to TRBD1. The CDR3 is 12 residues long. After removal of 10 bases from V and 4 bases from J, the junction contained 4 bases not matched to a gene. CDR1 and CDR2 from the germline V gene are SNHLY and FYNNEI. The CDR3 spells CATEGQYNEQFF. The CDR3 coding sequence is TGTGCCACCGAGGGACAGTACAATGAGCAGTTCTTC.

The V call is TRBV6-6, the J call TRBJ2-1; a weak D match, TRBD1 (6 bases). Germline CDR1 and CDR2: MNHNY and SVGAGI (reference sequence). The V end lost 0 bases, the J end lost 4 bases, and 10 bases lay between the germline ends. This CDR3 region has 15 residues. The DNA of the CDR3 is TGTGCCAGCAGTTACTCAAGGACAGATTACAATGAGCAGTTCTTC. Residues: CASSYSRTDYNEQFF.

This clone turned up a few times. The CDR3 loop is CSVYQGAGYGYTF. The CDR3 nucleotides are TGCAGCGTTTATCAGGGGGCGGGCTATGGCTACACCTTC. This chain uses TRBV29-1 with TRBJ1-2, with 8 bases aligning to TRBD1. Germline CDR1 reads SQVTM; CDR2 reads ANQGSEA. V lost 5 bases and J lost 4; bases outside the gene matches: 6. This CDR3 contains 13 residues.

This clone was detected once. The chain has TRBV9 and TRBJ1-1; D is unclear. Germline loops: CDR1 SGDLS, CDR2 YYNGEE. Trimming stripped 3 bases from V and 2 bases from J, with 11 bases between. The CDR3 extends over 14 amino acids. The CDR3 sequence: CASSAGKGNTEAFF. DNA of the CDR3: TGTGCCAGCAGCGCGGGAAAGGGTAACACTGAAGCTTTCTTT.

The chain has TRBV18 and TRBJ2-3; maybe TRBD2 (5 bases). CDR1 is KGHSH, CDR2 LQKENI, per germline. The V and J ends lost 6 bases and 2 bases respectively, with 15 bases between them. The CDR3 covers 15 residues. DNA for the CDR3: TGTGCCAGCTCGCCAGAGGGCGGTAACACAGATACGCAGTATTTT. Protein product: CASSPEGGNTDTQYF.

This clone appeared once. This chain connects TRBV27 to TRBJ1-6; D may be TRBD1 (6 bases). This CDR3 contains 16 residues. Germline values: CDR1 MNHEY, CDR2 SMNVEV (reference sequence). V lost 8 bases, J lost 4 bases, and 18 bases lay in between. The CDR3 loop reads CASHASGGRYNSPLHF. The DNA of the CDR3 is TGTGCCAGCCACGCATCCGGGGGGCGGTATAATTCACCCCTCCACTTT.

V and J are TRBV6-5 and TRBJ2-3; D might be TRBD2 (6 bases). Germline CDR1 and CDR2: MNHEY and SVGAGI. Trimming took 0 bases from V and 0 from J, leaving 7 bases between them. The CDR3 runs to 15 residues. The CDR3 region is CASSYSGRSTDTQYF. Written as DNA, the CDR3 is TGTGCCAGCAGTTACTCGGGGAGGAGCACAGATACGCAGTATTTT.

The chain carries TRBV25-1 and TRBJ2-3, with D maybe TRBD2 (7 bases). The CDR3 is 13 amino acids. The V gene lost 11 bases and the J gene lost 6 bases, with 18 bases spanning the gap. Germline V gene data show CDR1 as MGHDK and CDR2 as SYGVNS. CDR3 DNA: TGTGCCCAGGTGGGGAGGGGGGATGATACGCAGTATTTT. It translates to CAQVGRGDDTQYF.

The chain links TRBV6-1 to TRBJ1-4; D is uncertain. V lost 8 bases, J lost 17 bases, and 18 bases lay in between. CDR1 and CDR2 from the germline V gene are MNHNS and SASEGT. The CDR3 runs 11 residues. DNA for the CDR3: TGTGCCAGCCTCTCCGGAGTACTCTTTTTTTTT. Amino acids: CASLSGVLFFF.

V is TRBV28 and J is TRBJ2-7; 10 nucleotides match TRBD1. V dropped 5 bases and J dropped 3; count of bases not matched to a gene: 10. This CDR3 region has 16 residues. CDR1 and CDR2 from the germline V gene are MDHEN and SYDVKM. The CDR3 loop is CASSHLLRDRGYEQYF. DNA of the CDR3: TGTGCCAGCAGTCATCTGCTCCGGGACAGGGGCTACGAGCAGTACTTC.

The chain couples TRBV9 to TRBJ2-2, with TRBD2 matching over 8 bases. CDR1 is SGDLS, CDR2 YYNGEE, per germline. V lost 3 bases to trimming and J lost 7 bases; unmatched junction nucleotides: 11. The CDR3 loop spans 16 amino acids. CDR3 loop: CASSADPGLVSGELFF. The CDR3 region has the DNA TGTGCCAGCAGCGCAGACCCGGGACTAGTTAGCGGGGAGCTGTTTTTT.

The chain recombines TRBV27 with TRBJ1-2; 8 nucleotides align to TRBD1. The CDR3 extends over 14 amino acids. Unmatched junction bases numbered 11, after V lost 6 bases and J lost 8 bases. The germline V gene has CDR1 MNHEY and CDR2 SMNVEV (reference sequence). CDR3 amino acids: CASRPGGAVIGYTF. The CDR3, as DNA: TGTGCCAGCAGGCCAGGGGGCGCGGTAATCGGCTACACCTTC.

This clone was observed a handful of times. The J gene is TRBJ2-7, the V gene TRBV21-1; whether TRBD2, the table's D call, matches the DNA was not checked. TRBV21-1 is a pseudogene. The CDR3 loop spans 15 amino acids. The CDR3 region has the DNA TGTGCCAGCAGCAAGGGAAGCGGATCTTCCTACGAGCAGTACTTC. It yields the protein CASSKGSGSSYEQYF.

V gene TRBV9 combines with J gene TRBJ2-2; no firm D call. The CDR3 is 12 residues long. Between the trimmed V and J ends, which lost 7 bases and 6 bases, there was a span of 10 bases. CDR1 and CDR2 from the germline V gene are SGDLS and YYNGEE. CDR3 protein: CASSSRAGELFF. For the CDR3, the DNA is TGTGCCAGCTCGTCTCGGGCCGGGGAGCTGTTTTTT.

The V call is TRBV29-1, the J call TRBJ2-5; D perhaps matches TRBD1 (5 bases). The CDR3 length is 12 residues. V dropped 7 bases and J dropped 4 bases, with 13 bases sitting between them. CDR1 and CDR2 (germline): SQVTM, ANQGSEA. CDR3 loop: CSAEQGLETQYF. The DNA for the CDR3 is TGCAGCGCCGAGCAGGGTCTAGAGACCCAGTACTTC.

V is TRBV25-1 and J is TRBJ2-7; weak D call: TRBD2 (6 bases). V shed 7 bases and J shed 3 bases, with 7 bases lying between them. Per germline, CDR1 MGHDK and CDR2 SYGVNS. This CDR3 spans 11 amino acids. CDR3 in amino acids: CASTGSYEQYF. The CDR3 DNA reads TGTGCCAGCACCGGGAGCTACGAGCAGTACTTC.

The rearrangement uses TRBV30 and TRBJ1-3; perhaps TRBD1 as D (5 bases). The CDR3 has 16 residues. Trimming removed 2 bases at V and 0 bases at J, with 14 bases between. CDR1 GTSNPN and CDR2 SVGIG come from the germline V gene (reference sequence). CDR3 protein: CAWSQDRPSSGNTIYF. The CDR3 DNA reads TGTGCCTGGAGTCAAGACAGACCCAGCTCTGGAAACACCATATATTTT.

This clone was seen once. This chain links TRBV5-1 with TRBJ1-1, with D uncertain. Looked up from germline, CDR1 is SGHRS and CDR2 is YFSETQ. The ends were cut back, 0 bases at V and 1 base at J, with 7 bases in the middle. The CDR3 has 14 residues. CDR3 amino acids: CASSLDTANTEAFF. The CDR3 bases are TGCGCCAGCAGCTTGGATACAGCGAACACTGAAGCTTTCTTT.

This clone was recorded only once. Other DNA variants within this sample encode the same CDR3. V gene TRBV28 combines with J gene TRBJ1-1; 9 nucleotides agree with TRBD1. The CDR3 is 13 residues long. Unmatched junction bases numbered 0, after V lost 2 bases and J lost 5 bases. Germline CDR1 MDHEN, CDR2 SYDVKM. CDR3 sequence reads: CASSLGQGTEAFF. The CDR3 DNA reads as TGTGCCAGCAGTTTAGGACAGGGGACTGAAGCTTTCTTT.

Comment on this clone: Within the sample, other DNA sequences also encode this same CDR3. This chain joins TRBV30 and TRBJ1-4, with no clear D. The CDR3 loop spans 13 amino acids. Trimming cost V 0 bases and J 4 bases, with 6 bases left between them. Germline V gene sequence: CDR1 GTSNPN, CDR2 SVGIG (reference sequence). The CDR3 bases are TGTGCCTGGAGTGTACGAGTTAATGAAAAACTGTTTTTT. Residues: CAWSVRVNEKLFF.